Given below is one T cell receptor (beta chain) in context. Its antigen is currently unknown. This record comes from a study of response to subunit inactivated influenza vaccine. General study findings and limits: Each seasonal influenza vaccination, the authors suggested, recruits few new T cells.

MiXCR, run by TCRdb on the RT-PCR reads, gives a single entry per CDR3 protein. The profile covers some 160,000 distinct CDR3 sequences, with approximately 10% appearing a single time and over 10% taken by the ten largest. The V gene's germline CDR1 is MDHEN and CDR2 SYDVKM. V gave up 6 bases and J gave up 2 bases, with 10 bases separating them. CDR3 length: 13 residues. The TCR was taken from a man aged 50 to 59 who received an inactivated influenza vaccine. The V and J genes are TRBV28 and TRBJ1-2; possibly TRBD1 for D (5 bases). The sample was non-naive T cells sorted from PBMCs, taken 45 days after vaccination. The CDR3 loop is CASSGTYNYGYTF. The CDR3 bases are TGTGCCAGCAGCGGGACCTACAACTATGGCTACACCTTC.